One sample yielded the 5 T cell receptor beta chains listed below, sequenced in a study of multiple sclerosis patients with progressive multifocal leukoencephalopathy. TCRdb's table, derived via immunoSEQ multiplex PCR, lists solely in-frame clones and lacks some. The sample shows 25,000 to 35,000 clones, about 89% of them seen only once. Time point noted: before natalizumab initiation. Specimen: PBMCs. The receptors derive from a human donor with multiple sclerosis.

The chain carries TRBV5-4 and TRBJ1-1; D call uncertain. The CDR3 totals 15 residues. The germline V and J ends were trimmed by 0 bases and 0 bases, with 9 bases remaining between them. In germline, CDR1 is SGHNT, CDR2 YYREEE (reference sequence). The CDR3 sequence: CASSLGPGLNTEAFF. As DNA, the CDR3 is TGTGCCAGCAGCTTGGGACCCGGTCTGAACACTGAAGCTTTCTTT.

V is TRBV5-1 and J is TRBJ2-3; TRBD2 agrees at 11 bases. Germline loops: CDR1 SGHRS, CDR2 YFSETQ. The CDR3 runs 16 residues. With 0 bases clipped from V and 4 bases from J, the junction kept 4 bases outside the gene matches. This CDR3 is CASSLDLAGGADTQYF. Written as DNA, the CDR3 is TGCGCCAGCAGCTTGGATCTAGCGGGAGGAGCAGATACGCAGTATTTT. The complete variable domain, with remaining parts taken from reference TRBV5-1 and TRBJ2-3, reads KAGVTQTPRYLIKTRGQQVTLSCSPISGHRSVSWYQQTPGQGLQFLFEYFSETQRNKGNFPGRFSGRQFSNSRSEMNVSTLELGDSALYLCASSLDLAGGADTQYFGPGTRLTVL.

The CDR3 reads CASSRGLGRDNEQFF. CDR3 bases: TGTGCCAGCTCGCGGGGACTAGGAAGGGACAATGAGCAGTTCTTC. The chain joins TRBV18 to TRBJ2-1; 8 bases are shared with TRBD2. The CDR3 length is 15 residues. With 6 bases clipped from V and 5 bases from J, the junction kept 9 bases outside the gene matches. Germline CDR1 reads KGHSH; CDR2 reads LQKENI.

The chain uses TRBV28 and TRBJ1-2; the D is unclear. Trimming took off 8 bases at V and 2 bases at J, with 9 bases between the two ends. This CDR3 spans 12 amino acids. The germline gives CDR1 MDHEN, CDR2 SYDVKM. The CDR3 sequence is CASASLNYGYTF. CDR3 in DNA: TGTGCCAGCGCAAGTCTGAACTATGGCTACACCTTC.

Concerning this clone: Relative to the germline gene, one junction end is altered; a read error may explain this. Other DNA sequences in the same sample also yield this CDR3. CDR3 protein: CASSTGQGNYEQYF. The CDR3, as DNA: TGTGCCAGCAGTACCGGACAGGGGAATTACGAGCAGTACTTT. The chain joins TRBV27 to TRBJ2-7, with TRBD1 identical over 9 bases. From germline, CDR1 is MNHEY and CDR2 SMNVEV (reference sequence). CDR3 length: 14 residues.